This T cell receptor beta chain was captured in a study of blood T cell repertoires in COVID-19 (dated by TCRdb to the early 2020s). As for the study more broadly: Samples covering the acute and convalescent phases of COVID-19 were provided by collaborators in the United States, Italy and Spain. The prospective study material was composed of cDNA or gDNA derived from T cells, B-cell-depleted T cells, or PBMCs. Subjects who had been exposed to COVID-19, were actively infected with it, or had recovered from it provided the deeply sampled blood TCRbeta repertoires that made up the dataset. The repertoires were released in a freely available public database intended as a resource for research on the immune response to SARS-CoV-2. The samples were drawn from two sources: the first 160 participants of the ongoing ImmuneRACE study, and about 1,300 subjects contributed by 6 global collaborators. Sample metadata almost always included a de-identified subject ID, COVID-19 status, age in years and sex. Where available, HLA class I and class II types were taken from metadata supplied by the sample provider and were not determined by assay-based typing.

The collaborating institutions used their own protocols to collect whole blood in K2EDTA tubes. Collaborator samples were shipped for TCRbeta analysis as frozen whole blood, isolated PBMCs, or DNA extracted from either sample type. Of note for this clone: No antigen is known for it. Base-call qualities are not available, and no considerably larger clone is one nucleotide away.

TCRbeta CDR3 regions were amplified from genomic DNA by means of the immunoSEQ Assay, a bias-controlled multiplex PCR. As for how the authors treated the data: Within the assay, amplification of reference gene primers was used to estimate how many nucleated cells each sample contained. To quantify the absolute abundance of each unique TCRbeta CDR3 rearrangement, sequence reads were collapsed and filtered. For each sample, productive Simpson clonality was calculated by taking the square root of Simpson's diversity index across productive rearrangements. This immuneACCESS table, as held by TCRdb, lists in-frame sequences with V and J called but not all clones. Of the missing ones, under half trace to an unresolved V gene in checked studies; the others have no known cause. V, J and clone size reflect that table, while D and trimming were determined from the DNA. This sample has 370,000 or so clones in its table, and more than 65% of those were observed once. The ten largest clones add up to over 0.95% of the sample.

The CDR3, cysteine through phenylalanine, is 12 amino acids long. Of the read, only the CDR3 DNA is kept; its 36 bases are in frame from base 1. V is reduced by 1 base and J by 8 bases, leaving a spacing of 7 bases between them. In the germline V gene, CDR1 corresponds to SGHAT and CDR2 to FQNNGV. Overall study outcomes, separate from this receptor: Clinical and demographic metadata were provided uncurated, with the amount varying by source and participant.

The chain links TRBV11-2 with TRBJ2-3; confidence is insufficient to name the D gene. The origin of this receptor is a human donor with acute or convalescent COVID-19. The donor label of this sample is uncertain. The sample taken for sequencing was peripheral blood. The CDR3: CASSLVESTQYF. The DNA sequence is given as TGTGCCAGCAGCTTAGTCGAGAGTACGCAGTATTTT. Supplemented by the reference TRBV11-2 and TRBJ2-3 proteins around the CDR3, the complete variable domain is EAGVAQSPRYKIIEKRQSVAFWCNPISGHATLYWYQQILGQGPKLLIQFQNNGVVDDSQLPKDRFSAERLKGVDSTLKIQPAKLEDSAVYLCASSLVESTQYFGPGTRLTVL.